Following are 8 T cell receptor beta chains from one sample sequenced in a study of T cell repertoires in cytomegalovirus infection. TCRdb reanalysed the reads using MiXCR and keeps one entry per CDR3 protein. The sample shows about 130,000 distinct CDR3 sequences, about 32% of them seen only once. No antigen has been assigned to these receptors. This material consisted of CD8+ T cells from cultured PBMCs, taken from culture after CMV antigen stimulation. The origin of the receptors is a human donor in good health (CMV status not recorded). Some clones in this sample may be carry-over from other donors' samples.

Only one count was recorded for this clonotype. The chain recombines TRBV24-1 with TRBJ1-2, with D possibly TRBD1 on 5 matching bases. Per the germline V gene, CDR1 is KGHDR and CDR2 is SFDVKD. Trimming pared 4 bases from V and 6 bases from J, leaving 14 bases between. This CDR3 has 14 residues. This CDR3 is CATSDRDARDGYTF. The CDR3 DNA sequence: TGTGCCACCAGTGACCGGGACGCAAGAGATGGCTACACCTTC.

The genes are TRBV6-1 and TRBJ1-6, with D perhaps TRBD1 (6 bases). The germline V gene encodes CDR1 MNHNS and CDR2 SASEGT. V shed 7 bases and J shed 7 bases, with 17 bases lying between them. The CDR3 extends over 15 amino acids. CDR3 sequence reads: CASTVRTEPNSPLHF. The CDR3 DNA is TGTGCCAGCACTGTTAGGACAGAACCAAATTCACCCCTCCACTTT.

This clonotype was counted a few times. The rearrangement joins TRBV5-6 to TRBJ2-1, with D uncertain. Germline CDR1 reads SGHDT; CDR2 reads YYEEEE. The ends were cut back, 7 bases at V and 7 bases at J, with 9 bases in the middle. This CDR3 has 11 residues. The CDR3 reads CASSSNNEQFF. The CDR3 nucleotides are TGTGCCAGCTCCTCAAATAATGAGCAGTTCTTC.

The chain combines TRBV14 with TRBJ1-2; 8 bases map to TRBD1. This CDR3 has 13 residues. The V and J ends lost 3 bases and 5 bases, in that order; junction bases with no gene match: 2. CDR1 SGHDN and CDR2 FVKESK come from the germline V gene. The CDR3 is CASSQGQAYGYTF. The CDR3 region has the DNA TGTGCCAGCAGCCAGGGACAGGCTTATGGCTACACCTTC.

This clonotype was picked up one time. The V and J genes are TRBV27 and TRBJ2-7; D uncertain. The CDR3 is made up of 14 amino acids. The germline CDR1 and CDR2 sequences are MNHEY and SMNVEV (reference sequence). V shed 0 bases and J shed 6 bases, with 12 bases lying between them. DNA for the CDR3: TGTGCCAGCAGTTTATCGCAAGGGTTGAGCGAGCAGTACTTC. This gives the protein CASSLSQGLSEQYF.

This clonotype has only a few counts. V is TRBV4-3 and J is TRBJ2-7, with D perhaps matching TRBD2 (6 bases). Trimming left V 4 bases short and J 6 bases short, with 13 bases between. CDR1 is LGHNA, CDR2 YSLEER, per germline. This CDR3 has 13 amino acids. CDR3 loop: CASSPRVGGEQYF. In DNA form, the CDR3 reads TGCGCCAGCAGCCCCCGTGTGGGGGGCGAGCAGTACTTC.

This clonotype was seen more than once but under ten times. The rearrangement links TRBV7-9 to TRBJ2-7; 9 bases match TRBD1. CDR1 is SEHNR, CDR2 FQNEAQ, per germline (reference sequence). The CDR3 runs to 15 residues. V dropped 5 bases and J dropped 5; count of bases not matched to a gene: 10. DNA for the CDR3: TGTGCCAGCAGCGACCCAGGGACAGGGCGCAACGAGCAGTACTTC. Its translation is CASSDPGTGRNEQYF.

This clonotype was recorded at least ten times. In nucleotides, the CDR3 is TGTGCCAGCAGTCCAATTCGGGAAGATACGCAGTATTTT. Translated, it gives CASSPIREDTQYF. The chain employs TRBV7-9 and TRBJ2-3; maybe TRBD2 (5 bases). The CDR3 contains 13 residues. Trimming stripped 6 bases from V and 5 bases from J, with 12 bases between. Germline CDR1 reads SEHNR; CDR2 reads FQNEAQ (reference sequence).